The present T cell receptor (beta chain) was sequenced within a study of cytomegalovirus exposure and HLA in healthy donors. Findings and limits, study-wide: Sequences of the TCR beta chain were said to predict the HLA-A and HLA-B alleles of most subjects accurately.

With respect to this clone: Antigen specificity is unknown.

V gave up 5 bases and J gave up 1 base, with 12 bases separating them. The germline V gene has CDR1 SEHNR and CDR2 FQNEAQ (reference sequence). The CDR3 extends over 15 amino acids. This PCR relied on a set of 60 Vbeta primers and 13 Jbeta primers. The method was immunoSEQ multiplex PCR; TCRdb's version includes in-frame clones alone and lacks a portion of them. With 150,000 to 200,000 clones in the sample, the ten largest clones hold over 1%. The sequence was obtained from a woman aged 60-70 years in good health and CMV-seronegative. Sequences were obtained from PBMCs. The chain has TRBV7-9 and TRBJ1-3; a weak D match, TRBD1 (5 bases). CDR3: CASSSRVSSGNTIYF. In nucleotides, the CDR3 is TGTGCCAGCAGCAGCAGGGTATCGTCTGGAAACACCATATATTTT.